The rows below give T cell receptor beta chains drawn from one sample of a study of T cell responses to AZD1222 COVID-19 vaccine. TCRdb keeps only in-frame clones here, not all; method: immunoSEQ multiplex PCR. Among 65,000 to 75,000 clones, 88% were seen once, and the ten largest hold 4.5% to 5%. This material consisted of peripheral blood, taken 28 days after the second dose of the MenACWY control vaccine. The receptors derive from an adult who received the MenACWY meningococcal vaccine as a control. Each CDR3 is given with its conserved first and last residue. D genes are given only for firm matches. Some rows mark clone size as missing; the rest say once, few, many or name a class of expanded clone.

j_gene: TRBJ2-5; v_gene: TRBV12-3/TRBV12-4; abundance: -; d_gene: TRBD2; CDR3nt: TGTGCCAGCAGTCGGACTAGCGGAGAGACCCAGTACTTC; CDR3aa: CASSRTSGETQYF
j_gene: TRBJ1-4; v_gene: TRBV2; abundance: -; d_gene: -; CDR3nt: TGTGCCAGCAGTGTCACCCCGCCGCGATTGGGGGGCGAAAAACTGTTTTTT; CDR3aa: CASSVTPPRLGGEKLFF
j_gene: TRBJ2-5; v_gene: TRBV5-8; abundance: -; d_gene: -; CDR3nt: TGTGCCAGCAGCCCAACAGGAGACACGGAGACCCAGTACTTC; CDR3aa: CASSPTGDTETQYF
j_gene: TRBJ2-1; v_gene: TRBV9; abundance: -; d_gene: -; CDR3nt: TGTGCCAGCAGCTTGACGAGCGGCTACAATGAGCAGTTCTTC; CDR3aa: CASSLTSGYNEQFF
j_gene: TRBJ1-1; v_gene: TRBV28; abundance: -; d_gene: -; CDR3nt: TGTGCCAGTGAGGGAGCATTGAACACTGAAGCTTTCTTT; CDR3aa: CASEGALNTEAFF
j_gene: TRBJ2-5; v_gene: TRBV4-1; abundance: -; d_gene: TRBD2; CDR3nt: TGCGCCAGCAGCCAGGGACTAAAATCGTCGTACCAAGAGACCCAGTACTTC; CDR3aa: CASSQGLKSSYQETQYF
j_gene: TRBJ1-1; v_gene: TRBV7-2; abundance: -; d_gene: -; CDR3nt: TGTGCCAGCAGCTTACGCCTATCGGGCTTTAACACTGAAGCTTTCTTT; CDR3aa: CASSLRLSGFNTEAFF
j_gene: TRBJ2-2; v_gene: TRBV9; abundance: -; d_gene: -; CDR3nt: TGTGCCAGCAGCGTAGTCGGGGATGCCGGGGAGCTGTTTTTT; CDR3aa: CASSVVGDAGELFF
j_gene: TRBJ1-4; v_gene: TRBV5-5; abundance: -; d_gene: -; CDR3nt: TGTGCCAGCAGCGTCCTGGGGACATCTAATGAAAAACTGTTTTTT; CDR3aa: CASSVLGTSNEKLFF
j_gene: TRBJ2-1; v_gene: TRBV5-1; abundance: -; d_gene: -; CDR3nt: TGCGCCAGCAGCTTTTGGAGGGGGACGGGGAATGAGCAGTTCTTC; CDR3aa: CASSFWRGTGNEQFF
j_gene: TRBJ1-2; v_gene: TRBV18; abundance: once; d_gene: TRBD1; CDR3nt: TGTGCCAGCTCGCCCCAGAGACAGGGGGCGGATGGCTACACCTTC; CDR3aa: CASSPQRQGADGYTF
j_gene: TRBJ1-1; v_gene: TRBV20-1; abundance: -; d_gene: -; CDR3nt: TGCAGTGCTAGTCAGATGTCTGAAGCTTTCTTT; CDR3aa: CSASQMSEAFF
j_gene: TRBJ2-1; v_gene: TRBV23-1; abundance: once; d_gene: -; CDR3nt: TGCGCCAGCAGTCGGGGTTCGGCACAGGCCCAGTTCTTC; CDR3aa: CASSRGSAQAQFF
j_gene: TRBJ2-5; v_gene: TRBV19; abundance: -; d_gene: TRBD1; CDR3nt: TGTGCCACCCGAAATGGGGGGACAGGGTTGGAGACCCAGTACTTC; CDR3aa: CATRNGGTGLETQYF
j_gene: TRBJ1-5; v_gene: TRBV10-2; abundance: -; d_gene: -; CDR3nt: TGCGCCAGCAGTGAGTCTCTGTACAGAAGCCGAGGGGATCAGCCCCAGCATTTT; CDR3aa: CASSESLYRSRGDQPQHF
j_gene: TRBJ1-1; v_gene: TRBV6-5; abundance: -; d_gene: -; CDR3nt: TGTGCCAGCATCGCCCCGGTGGCTGAAGCTTTCTTT; CDR3aa: CASIAPVAEAFF
j_gene: TRBJ1-5; v_gene: TRBV19; abundance: -; d_gene: -; CDR3nt: TGTGCCAGTAGTGGGGGATTCAATCAGCCCCAGCATTTT; CDR3aa: CASSGGFNQPQHF
j_gene: TRBJ2-1; v_gene: TRBV4-3; abundance: -; d_gene: -; CDR3nt: TGCGCCAGCAGCCAAGCCCTGGGACTTAGCTCCTACAATGAGCAGTTCTTC; CDR3aa: CASSQALGLSSYNEQFF
j_gene: TRBJ1-6; v_gene: TRBV30; abundance: -; d_gene: -; CDR3nt: TGTGCCTCACGGACAGTCGCGAGCTCCTATAATTCACCCCTCCACTTT; CDR3aa: CASRTVASSYNSPLHF
j_gene: TRBJ1-2; v_gene: TRBV6-2/TRBV6-3; abundance: -; d_gene: -; CDR3nt: TGTGCCAGCAGTTACCGGACTCTCTTGGGTGGCTACACCTTC; CDR3aa: CASSYRTLLGGYTF
j_gene: TRBJ2-7; v_gene: TRBV10-3; abundance: -; d_gene: -; CDR3nt: TGTGCCATCAGTGAGTCGCTTGGGCCGGCCTACGAGCAGTACTTC; CDR3aa: CAISESLGPAYEQYF
j_gene: TRBJ1-2; v_gene: TRBV5-1; abundance: -; d_gene: -; CDR3nt: TGCGCCAGCAGCTTGGACAGTACCAACTATGGCTACACCTTC; CDR3aa: CASSLDSTNYGYTF
j_gene: TRBJ1-2; v_gene: TRBV5-1; abundance: -; d_gene: -; CDR3nt: TGCGCCAGCAGCTTGGCGGGCGGCTACACCTTC; CDR3aa: CASSLAGGYTF
j_gene: TRBJ2-6; v_gene: TRBV4-1; abundance: -; d_gene: -; CDR3nt: TGCGCCAGCAGCCAAGAGGCGTACGCCTACTCTGGGGCCAACGTCCTGACTTTC; CDR3aa: CASSQEAYAYSGANVLTF
j_gene: TRBJ2-3; v_gene: TRBV27; abundance: -; d_gene: -; CDR3nt: TGTGCCAGCAGTTACACCACAGGGATATGGGGCACAGATACGCAGTATTTT; CDR3aa: CASSYTTGIWGTDTQYF